What follows are 24 T cell receptor beta chains derived from one specimen sequenced in a study of shared clonotypes between healthy human individuals. The assay was immunoSEQ multiplex PCR, and TCRdb's table has in-frame clones only and misses some. This sample has about 2.4 million clones, with roughly 92% found just once. The sequencing sample was made of naive CD4+ T cells sorted from blood. The subset is: CD45RA+ positively selected. The receptors originated from a man aged 18 to 30 in good health.

This clone showed up just a few times. The chain has TRBV7-3 and TRBJ1-5; possibly TRBD1 for D (6 bases). The germline V and J ends were trimmed by 5 bases and 7 bases, with 15 bases remaining between them. The CDR3 totals 14 residues. CDR1 and CDR2 (germline): SGHTA, FQGTGA. CDR3 residues: CASSETGGGQPQHF. The CDR3, as DNA: TGTGCCAGCAGCGAGACAGGCGGGGGACAGCCCCAGCATTTT.

The chain combines TRBV28 with TRBJ2-5; TRBD1 matches at 11 bases. After removal of 4 bases from V and 4 bases from J, the junction contained 5 bases not matched to a gene. Germline V gene data show CDR1 as MDHEN and CDR2 as SYDVKM. There are 15 residues in the CDR3. This CDR3 is CASSSGQGAIETQYF. The CDR3 DNA follows: TGTGCCAGCAGTTCCGGACAGGGGGCTATAGAGACCCAGTACTTC.

The chain has TRBV5-6 and TRBJ1-5; TRBD1 is a possible D gene (5 bases). The V end was cut by 1 base, the J end by 6 bases, with 14 bases between. Germline-derived CDR1 and CDR2 are SGHDT and YYEEEE. The CDR3 is made up of 15 amino acids. CDR3 sequence: CASSLLGQGGQPQHF. DNA for the CDR3: TGTGCCAGCAGCTTGTTAGGCCAGGGTGGTCAGCCCCAGCATTTT.

The V gene is TRBV10-2, the J gene TRBJ2-1; D may be TRBD1 (5 bases). The length of the CDR3 is 13 residues. V shed 6 bases and J shed 0 bases, with 6 bases lying between them. CDR1 WSHSY and CDR2 SAAADI come from the germline V gene. This chain's CDR3 is CASRDSSYNEQFF. CDR3 sequence (DNA): TGCGCCAGCAGAGACAGCTCCTACAATGAGCAGTTCTTC.

The chain links TRBV15 to TRBJ1-1; D is uncertain. With 1 base removed from V and 7 bases from J, the gap between germline ends came to 10 bases. CDR3 length: 13 amino acids. Germline V CDR1 and CDR2: LNHNV, YYDKDF (reference sequence). The CDR3 DNA reads as TGTGCCACCAGCAGAGCGGTGGAGGGTGAAGCTTTCTTT. It translates to CATSRAVEGEAFF.

There are a few counts of this clone. The chain carries TRBV6-1 and TRBJ1-1; weak D call: TRBD1 (5 bases). Trimming took off 1 base at V and 5 bases at J, with 14 bases between the two ends. Germline V CDR1 and CDR2: MNHNS, SASEGT. The CDR3 sequence is 15 residues long. The CDR3 loop is CASSEEKGVRTEAFF. For the CDR3, the DNA is TGTGCCAGCAGTGAAGAGAAAGGGGTACGGACTGAAGCTTTCTTT.

The chain couples TRBV9 to TRBJ2-3; 8 bases map to TRBD2. The trim removed 2 bases at V and 2 bases at J, leaving 4 bases unmatched. The CDR3 contains 15 residues. Germline V gene data show CDR1 as SGDLS and CDR2 as YYNGEE. The CDR3 sequence: CASSVTGGHTDTQYF. The CDR3 DNA is TGTGCCAGCAGCGTCACGGGGGGGCACACAGATACGCAGTATTTT.

This clone was counted between two and nine times. The chain couples TRBV29-1 to TRBJ1-5; weak D call: TRBD1 (5 bases). The CDR3 has 17 residues. The V end was cut by 2 bases, the J end by 5 bases, with 22 bases between. Germline-derived CDR1 and CDR2 are SQVTM and ANQGSEA. DNA for the CDR3: TGCAGCGTTGAATTTGGTGGGCAGGGACCTTCTCATCAGCCCCAGCATTTT. Translation gives CSVEFGGQGPSHQPQHF.

Comments on this clone: The sample contains more than one DNA sequence encoding this CDR3. The chain carries TRBV7-9 and TRBJ1-1, with 8 bases identical to TRBD1. From germline, CDR1 is SEHNR and CDR2 FQNEAQ (reference sequence). This CDR3 is 13 amino acids long. V trimming: 5 bases; J trimming: 5 bases; junction bases outside the gene matches: 4. CDR3 in amino acids: CASSRQGQTEAFF. The CDR3 DNA is TGTGCCAGCAGCCGACAGGGGCAAACTGAAGCTTTCTTT.

This sequence joins TRBV15 and TRBJ2-6; D not certain. V was trimmed by 0 bases and J by 2 bases, leaving 8 bases between them. This CDR3 spans 16 amino acids. CDR1 LNHNV and CDR2 YYDKDF come from the germline V gene (reference sequence). The CDR3 region is CATSRDSAAGANVLTF. DNA of the CDR3: TGTGCCACCAGCAGAGACAGCGCCGCTGGGGCCAACGTCCTGACTTTC.

The rearrangement uses TRBV27 and TRBJ1-6, with TRBD1 matching 7 bases. Germline V gene lookup returns CDR1 MNHEY and CDR2 SMNVEV (reference sequence). The CDR3 loop spans 15 amino acids. V shed 4 bases, J shed 4 bases, and the junction held 4 bases outside the gene matches. CDR3 bases: TGTGCCAGCAGTTCCACAGGGGCTTATAATTCACCCCTCCACTTT. It codes for CASSSTGAYNSPLHF.

The chain recombines TRBV10-3 with TRBJ2-3; 8 bases are shared with TRBD1. From germline, CDR1 is ENHRY and CDR2 SYGVKD. Trimming cost V 4 bases and J 1 base; bases outside gene matches: 4. This CDR3 comprises 15 residues. The CDR3 loop reads CAISGQGPRTDTQYF. The CDR3 nucleotides are TGTGCCATCAGTGGACAGGGGCCCCGCACAGATACGCAGTATTTT.

The chain carries TRBV10-1 and TRBJ2-2; D remains unclear. Per germline, CDR1 WNHNN and CDR2 SYGVQD (reference sequence). This CDR3 is 13 amino acids long. V gave up 5 bases and J gave up 7 bases, with 11 bases separating them. This chain's CDR3 is CASSRQIDGELFF. The CDR3 region has the DNA TGCGCCAGCAGTCGCCAGATAGACGGGGAGCTGTTTTTT.

The chain links TRBV14 to TRBJ2-1; 9 positions match TRBD1. Losses at the gene ends were 6 bases for V and 10 bases for J; bases not matched to a gene: 10. The CDR3 runs 14 residues. Germline loops: CDR1 SGHDN, CDR2 FVKESK. The CDR3 spells CASRISGTGPEQFF. CDR3 bases: TGTGCCAGCAGAATCTCCGGGACAGGGCCCGAGCAGTTCTTC. The variable domain in full, with the rest retrieved from reference TRBV14 and TRBJ2-1, is EAGVTQFPSHSVIEKGQTVTLRCDPISGHDNLYWYRRVMGKEIKFLLHFVKESKQDESGMPNNRFLAERTGGTYSTLKVQPAELEDSGVYFCASRISGTGPEQFFGPGTRLTVL.

The chain joins TRBV29-1 to TRBJ1-2, with TRBD1 matching over 7 bases. Germline V lookup: CDR1 SQVTM, CDR2 ANQGSEA. This CDR3 region has 12 residues. V gave up 6 bases and J gave up 7 bases; unmatched junction bases: 8. CDR3 nucleotide sequence: TGCAGCGTGCGACAGGGCGGAGGTGGCTACACCTTC. Translating gives CSVRQGGGGYTF.

This clone showed up just a few times. Other nucleotide sequences in the sample specify the same CDR3. The chain recombines TRBV27 with TRBJ1-4, with D possibly being TRBD1 (6 bases). From germline, CDR1 is MNHEY and CDR2 SMNVEV (reference sequence). V lost 2 bases and J lost 7, with 11 bases in between. This CDR3 contains 14 residues. The CDR3 loop reads CASSLQGLGEKLFF. CDR3 nucleotides: TGTGCCAGCAGTTTACAGGGGTTGGGTGAAAAACTGTTTTTT.

The V call is TRBV5-1, the J call TRBJ2-3; D remains unclear. Germline V gene lookup returns CDR1 SGHRS and CDR2 YFSETQ. This CDR3 contains 12 residues. V was shortened by 2 bases and J by 4 bases, with 5 bases between the two germline ends. The CDR3 coding sequence is TGCGCCAGCAGCTTACAGTCAGATACGCAGTATTTT. Translating it yields CASSLQSDTQYF.

This chain connects TRBV5-4 to TRBJ2-3; maybe TRBD2 (6 bases). V lost 4 bases to trimming and J lost 2 bases, with 17 bases between them. The CDR3 contains 16 residues. The germline gives CDR1 SGHNT, CDR2 YYREEE (reference sequence). CDR3 DNA: TGTGCCAGCAGCATTCAAGGACTATTTTTCACAGATACGCAGTATTTT. It codes for CASSIQGLFFTDTQYF.

This chain links TRBV10-3 with TRBJ2-4; 8 bases line up with TRBD1. Germline V gene data show CDR1 as ENHRY and CDR2 as SYGVKD. Trimming took 5 bases from V and 4 from J; bases not matched to a gene: 4. This CDR3 contains 14 residues. The CDR3 loop reads CAISPGQGKNIQYF. The CDR3 nucleotides are TGTGCCATCAGTCCCGGACAGGGTAAAAACATTCAGTACTTC.

The CDR3 bases are TGTGCCAGCAGCTTTAGGTCTGGGAACACTGAAGCTTTCTTT. It yields the protein CASSFRSGNTEAFF. The chain uses TRBV7-2 and TRBJ1-1; D remains ambiguous. V lost 3 bases to trimming and J lost 1 base, with 9 bases between them. The CDR3 contains 14 residues. Per germline, CDR1 SGHTA and CDR2 FQGNSA.

The CDR3 sequence is CASSVEVTASSPLHF. The CDR3 bases are TGTGCCAGCAGCGTAGAGGTCACCGCGTCTTCACCCCTCCACTTT. The chain is built from TRBV9 and TRBJ1-6; D uncertain. The CDR3 sequence is 15 residues long. The germline V and J ends were trimmed by 0 bases and 9 bases, with 13 bases remaining between them. Germline V gene lookup returns CDR1 SGDLS and CDR2 YYNGEE.

The CDR3 spells CASSVGTAVNTEAFF. Written as DNA, the CDR3 is TGTGCCAGCAGCGTCGGGACAGCAGTGAACACTGAAGCTTTCTTT. The chain has TRBV5-8 and TRBJ1-1; 7 positions match TRBD1. V trimming: 4 bases; J trimming: 0 bases; junction bases outside the gene matches: 6. Germline CDR1 and CDR2: SGHTS and YDEGEE. The CDR3 is made up of 15 amino acids.

The rearrangement uses TRBV19 and TRBJ1-2; perhaps TRBD1 as D (6 bases). CDR1 is LNHDA, CDR2 SQIVND, per germline (reference sequence). V lost 4 bases to trimming and J lost 0 bases, with 12 bases between them. The CDR3 sequence is 15 residues long. The DNA for the CDR3 is TGTGCCAGTAGTACGACAGGAATCACTAACTATGGCTACACCTTC. Translation: CASSTTGITNYGYTF.

The gene calls are TRBV5-1 and TRBJ2-5; 13 bases fit TRBD2. Looked up from germline, CDR1 is SGHRS and CDR2 is YFSETQ. V was pared by 3 bases and J by 1 base, with 9 bases of the junction left unmatched. The CDR3 totals 18 residues. The CDR3 nucleotides are TGCGCCAGCAGCTCGAGGATGACTAGCGGGGGGCCCCAAGAGACCCAGTACTTC. This codes for CASSSRMTSGGPQETQYF.